What follows describes a single T cell receptor (beta chain). Its specificity is not known. The J segment lost 7 bases and the V segment lost 6 bases, leaving 13 bases of the junction unmatched. Germline V gene lookup returns CDR1 SNHLY and CDR2 FYNNEI. The CDR3 length is 16 residues. This entry belongs to a study of cytomegalovirus exposure and HLA in healthy donors. About the research overall: Among several hundred genotyped donors, approximately 80% fell in the Caucasian-associated ancestry cluster.

It was with 60 Vbeta and 13 Jbeta primers that the PCR ran. Some clones are missing from TCRdb's copy, which holds only in-frame ones; the method was immunoSEQ multiplex PCR. The table includes under 200,000 clones, 75% detected once. The study, taken as a whole, reports: Most sequenced TCRs were rare (though some public TCRs occurred in many donors). Follow-up analysis found HLA locus-dependent TCR association rates, highest for DRB1 and lowest for HLA-C. Accounts indicate the classifier identified cytomegalovirus status with strong specificity and sensitivity.

Sequenced material: PBMCs. The chain recombines TRBV2 with TRBJ2-2, with 8 bases matching TRBD2. The sequence derives from a male donor in good health and CMV-seronegative. CDR3 in DNA: TGTGCCAGCAGGTTCAGCGGGAGCGGTAGTGGCGGGGAGCTGTTTTTT. It codes for CASRFSGSGSGGELFF.